This T cell receptor beta chain comes out of a study of cytomegalovirus exposure and HLA in healthy donors. The PCR ran on 60 Vbeta and 13 Jbeta primers. TCRdb keeps only in-frame clones here, not all; method: immunoSEQ multiplex PCR. Among 160,000 or so clones listed, over 70% were seen once. The CDR3 loop spans 16 amino acids. V was pared by 3 bases and J by 3 bases, with 9 bases of the junction left unmatched. Germline CDR1 reads MNHNS; CDR2 reads SASEGT. A single count supports this clone. Source material: PBMCs. The chain is built from TRBV6-1 and TRBJ2-5; 8 bases are a match to TRBD2. The sequence came from a woman aged 18-30 years in good health and CMV-seronegative. The CDR3 nucleotides are TGTGCCAGCAGTGATCTGCGGGGGGATTTAAAAGAGACCCAGTACTTC. Translated, it gives CASSDLRGDLKETQYF.